The entry that follows covers one T cell receptor beta chain sequence. Antigen unknown. Time point defined: after dendritic cell vaccination, including at tumor progression/relapse. The data originate from a study of glioma-infiltrating T cells after dendritic cell vaccination. Study overall: Autologous tumor lysate was loaded overnight onto monocyte-derived dendritic cells grown approximately seven days with IL-4 and GM-CSF.

Between the trimmed V and J ends, which lost 4 bases and 4 bases, there was a span of 11 bases. In germline, CDR1 is SGHRS, CDR2 YFSETQ. This CDR3 contains 13 residues. The protocol was immunoSEQ multiplex PCR, while the TCRdb copy is restricted to in-frame clones and leaves out a portion. The sample has under 130,000 clones; nearly 90% are singletons. Study-level results: Longer survival after dendritic cell vaccination followed higher pretreatment TIL content.

This sequence was found in a human donor with glioblastoma. The chain links TRBV5-1 to TRBJ1-2; D gene unclear. This specimen consisted of blood, obtained after dendritic cell vaccination. CDR3 in DNA: TGCGCCAGCAGCGCCGAGGCCTCCTATGGCTACACCTTC. Translating gives CASSAEASYGYTF.